Here is one T cell receptor beta chain with its context. Assay used: immunoSEQ multiplex PCR; TCRdb lists only in-frame clones, some missing. Here the sample spans around 31,000 clones, about four fifths being singletons. The data are from a study of OX40 agonist ivuxolimab in advanced cancers. The V gene's germline CDR1 is LNHDA and CDR2 SQIVND (reference sequence). This CDR3 has 12 residues. Trimming removed 5 bases at V and 9 bases at J, with 10 bases between. Sequenced here: CD4+ or CD8+ T cells sorted from blood, sampled in a trial of the OX40 agonist ivuxolimab. V is TRBV19 and J is TRBJ1-4; D may be TRBD1 (5 bases). This sequence was found in an adult with an advanced solid tumor such as melanoma, head and neck, liver or kidney cancer. DNA of the CDR3: TGTGCCAGTAGTCCTCGACAGCAAAAACTGTTTTTT. Protein sequence: CASSPRQQKLFF. The entire variable domain, with the rest obtained from reference TRBV19 and TRBJ1-4, is as follows: DGGITQSPKYLFRKEGQNVTLSCEQNLNHDAMYWYRQDPGQGLRLIYYSQIVNDFQKGDIAEGYSVSREKKESFPLTVTSAQKNPTAFYLCASSPRQQKLFFGSGTQLSVL.